This passage covers 9 T cell receptor beta chains from one sample sequenced in a study of beta chain features in type 1 diabetes. These TCRs are of unknown antigen specificity. Expressed TCRB transcripts were sequenced because the isolated RNA had all been reverse transcribed beforehand. The data were produced by immunoSEQ multiplex PCR, yet TCRdb's version contains in-frame clones alone and is incomplete. The sample has 150,000 to 200,000 clones; around 8% are singletons. Study findings and constraints: In every one of the four CD4+ subsets, TCRB CDR3s were moderately but significantly shorter in Type 1 diabetes patients.

The sequenced sample consisted of central memory CD4+ T cells from blood. These receptor sequences come from a woman younger than 30 with type 1 diabetes.

This clone has at least ten counts. The CDR3 sequence is CSATDTTDTQYF. For the CDR3, the DNA is TGCAGCGCCACCGACACCACAGATACGCAGTATTTT. This chain uses TRBV29-1 with TRBJ2-3; D not certain. The CDR3 loop spans 12 amino acids. The germline V gene has CDR1 SQVTM and CDR2 ANQGSEA. V was clipped by 7 bases and J by 2 bases, with 10 bases between them.

This clone was observed at least ten times. V is TRBV28 and J is TRBJ2-7, with a weak D call TRBD2 (5 bases). Germline-derived CDR1 and CDR2 are MDHEN and SYDVKM. V was pared by 5 bases and J by 4 bases, with 18 bases between. The CDR3 extends over 15 amino acids. The chain's CDR3 is CASSPSEGRTYEQYF. CDR3 bases: TGTGCCAGCAGTCCCTCCGAGGGCAGAACTTACGAGCAGTACTTC.

This clone was observed a handful of times. The chain couples TRBV5-1 to TRBJ2-5; D is undetermined. The J call may be in error: the DNA end matches TRBJ2-7 better. The CDR3 runs 15 residues. CDR1 is SGHRS, CDR2 YFSETQ, per germline. Here the CDR3 DNA reads TGCGCCAGCAGCTTGAATCCCGGGTTCGACTACGAGCAGTACTTC. It encodes CASSLNPGFDYEQYF.

This clone was found a few times. This chain joins TRBV7-2 and TRBJ2-6; a weak D match, TRBD1 (6 bases). There are 17 residues in the CDR3. CDR1 and CDR2 from the germline V gene are SGHTA and FQGNSA. The V and J ends lost 5 bases and 0 bases respectively, with 14 bases between them. The CDR3 here is CASSPKEDSSGANVLTF. As DNA, the CDR3 is TGTGCCAGCAGCCCAAAAGAGGACAGCTCTGGGGCCAACGTCCTGACTTTC.

The chain has TRBV6-5 and TRBJ2-5; no firm D call. Trimming shortened V by 6 bases and J by 1 base, and 12 bases separated the two germline ends. Germline CDR1 MNHEY, CDR2 SVGAGI. This CDR3 contains 14 residues. The CDR3 DNA sequence: TGTGCCAGCAGCCGCACACCGGGCCAAGAGACCCAGTACTTC. This gives the protein CASSRTPGQETQYF.

This clone appeared a few times. V usage is TRBV4-3 and J usage is TRBJ2-7; 8 nucleotides align to TRBD2. The CDR3 runs to 17 residues. CDR1 is LGHNA, CDR2 YSLEER, per germline. V lost 3 bases, J lost 4 bases, and 14 bases stayed unmatched. CDR3 DNA: TGCGCCAGCAGCCAGGCCCCGACTAGCGTAAAGCCATACGAGCAGTACTTC. This encodes CASSQAPTSVKPYEQYF.

The chain is built from TRBV29-1 and TRBJ2-3; tentative D call: TRBD2 (6 bases). V was cut by 3 bases and J by 4 bases, with 11 bases left in between. This CDR3 spans 13 amino acids. CDR1 SQVTM and CDR2 ANQGSEA come from the germline V gene. The DNA for the CDR3 is TGCAGCGTTGAGGAGGGAAGCGCAGATACGCAGTATTTT. Its translation is CSVEEGSADTQYF.

The chain employs TRBV30 and TRBJ2-7, with TRBD1 matching over 8 bases. V lost 3 bases, J lost 0 bases, and 10 bases stayed unmatched. CDR3 length equals 16 residues. The germline gives CDR1 GTSNPN, CDR2 SVGIG (reference sequence). In nucleotides, the CDR3 is TGTGCCTGGAGAAGGACAGGGAATTCCCACTCCTACGAGCAGTACTTC. It codes for CAWRRTGNSHSYEQYF.

This clone has only a few counts. The gene calls are TRBV4-3 and TRBJ2-1, with TRBD2 matching over 8 bases. CDR1 LGHNA and CDR2 YSLEER come from the germline V gene. This CDR3 spans 14 amino acids. V dropped 6 bases and J dropped 2; count of bases not matched to a gene: 3. CDR3 residues: CASSPAGAYNEQFF. DNA for the CDR3: TGCGCCAGCAGTCCAGCGGGAGCCTACAATGAGCAGTTCTTC.